Listed below are T cell receptor beta chains from one sample, sequenced in a study of blood T cells in healthy people across ages. Each CDR3 protein gets one entry after TCRdb re-called the 5' RACE reads with MiXCR. The data hold 1.2 million to 1.5 million distinct CDR3 sequences, with approximately 59% observed a single time. Sequencing used blood. These receptors came from a man younger than 35 in good health. Each CDR3 is given with its conserved first and last residue. The order of the fields is D gene, clone size, V gene, J gene, CDR3 DNA, CDR3 protein. A D gene is named only where the DNA matches it firmly. Size values are once, few and many counts, or a class for expanded clones, and some rows have none.

d_call: -
clone_size: few
v_call: TRBV29-1
j_call: TRBJ2-3
cdr3_nt: TGCAGCGTGGCCCGGGACCTCACGGGCGATACGCAGTATTTT
cdr3_aa: CSVARDLTGDTQYF

d_call: TRBD2
clone_size: -
v_call: TRBV11-2
j_call: TRBJ2-1
cdr3_nt: TGTGCCAGCAGCAAGGGACTAGCGGGAGGTGAGCAGTTCTTC
cdr3_aa: CASSKGLAGGEQFF

d_call: TRBD1
clone_size: -
v_call: TRBV12-3/TRBV12-4
j_call: TRBJ1-5
cdr3_nt: TGTGCCAGCAGTGGTGGGACAGGGGGAAACAATCAGCCCCAGCATTTT
cdr3_aa: CASSGGTGGNNQPQHF

d_call: -
clone_size: -
v_call: TRBV2
j_call: TRBJ2-7
cdr3_nt: TGTGCCAGCAGTGACGATCCGGGTTTCTACGAGCAGTACTTC
cdr3_aa: CASSDDPGFYEQYF

d_call: TRBD2
clone_size: -
v_call: TRBV7-9
j_call: TRBJ2-5
cdr3_nt: TGTGCCAGCAGCTTTTCCAGCGGGGGACCTCAAGAGACCCAGTACTTC
cdr3_aa: CASSFSSGGPQETQYF

d_call: -
clone_size: few
v_call: TRBV5-1
j_call: TRBJ2-3
cdr3_nt: TGCGCCAGCAGCTTGGACGCCAGCGCAGATACGCAGTATTTT
cdr3_aa: CASSLDASADTQYF

d_call: -
clone_size: few
v_call: TRBV6-2/TRBV6-3
j_call: TRBJ2-1
cdr3_nt: TGTGCCAGCAGTAGGGCCACCTTAAAGGATGAGCAGTTCTTC
cdr3_aa: CASSRATLKDEQFF

d_call: -
clone_size: -
v_call: TRBV6-5
j_call: TRBJ1-1
cdr3_nt: TGTGCCAGCAGTTACGGACCGGGCGGTGAAGCTTTCTTT
cdr3_aa: CASSYGPGGEAFF

d_call: -
clone_size: -
v_call: TRBV5-1
j_call: TRBJ2-3
cdr3_nt: TGCGCCAGCAGCTTGGATCAGGCCGTAGTTTGGACAGATACGCAGTATTTT
cdr3_aa: CASSLDQAVVWTDTQYF

d_call: TRBD1
clone_size: -
v_call: TRBV27
j_call: TRBJ2-7
cdr3_nt: TGTGCCAGCAGTAGCGTGGGACAGAGACCTTCCTACGAGCAGTACTTC
cdr3_aa: CASSSVGQRPSYEQYF

d_call: TRBD1
clone_size: -
v_call: TRBV5-5
j_call: TRBJ1-4
cdr3_nt: TGTGCCAGCAGCCACCCACCGGGACAGGGAGGAGAAAAACTGTTTTTT
cdr3_aa: CASSHPPGQGGEKLFF

d_call: TRBD1
clone_size: -
v_call: TRBV30
j_call: TRBJ2-7
cdr3_nt: TGTGCCTGGAGTGTCTACAGGGGGGCGTTTTCCTACGAGCAGTACTTC
cdr3_aa: CAWSVYRGAFSYEQYF

d_call: -
clone_size: -
v_call: TRBV4-1
j_call: TRBJ1-5
cdr3_nt: TGCGCCAGCAGCCAAGCCGGCGGATTTCAGCCCCAGCATTTT
cdr3_aa: CASSQAGGFQPQHF

d_call: TRBD2
clone_size: few
v_call: TRBV9
j_call: TRBJ2-5
cdr3_nt: TGTGCCAGCAGCTCGAGCACCAAACTAGCGGGGGGGCTTATTCAGACGGAGACCCAGTACTTC
cdr3_aa: CASSSSTKLAGGLIQTETQYF

d_call: -
clone_size: -
v_call: TRBV20-1
j_call: TRBJ2-1
cdr3_nt: TGCAGTGCTAGAGGAGCGGGTCCCAATGAGCAGTTCTTC
cdr3_aa: CSARGAGPNEQFF

d_call: -
clone_size: -
v_call: TRBV7-2
j_call: TRBJ2-7
cdr3_nt: TGTGCCAGCAGCTCGCCAGAGGACAACTACAATGAGCAGTACTTC
cdr3_aa: CASSSPEDNYNEQYF

d_call: TRBD2
clone_size: few
v_call: TRBV6-2/TRBV6-3
j_call: TRBJ2-1
cdr3_nt: TGTGCCAGCAGTCCCGGGACTAGCGCCAATGAGCAGTTCTTC
cdr3_aa: CASSPGTSANEQFF

d_call: -
clone_size: -
v_call: TRBV20-1
j_call: TRBJ1-1
cdr3_nt: TGCAGTGCTGATAAGTTGGCTGAAGCTTTCTTT
cdr3_aa: CSADKLAEAFF

d_call: -
clone_size: -
v_call: TRBV6-6
j_call: TRBJ2-6
cdr3_nt: TGTGCCAGCGGAGGGTACAACTCTGGGGCCAACGTCCTGACTTTC
cdr3_aa: CASGGYNSGANVLTF

d_call: -
clone_size: -
v_call: TRBV15
j_call: TRBJ2-7
cdr3_nt: TGTGCCACCAGCGTGGGGTACAATGAGCAGTACTTC
cdr3_aa: CATSVGYNEQYF